A single sample gave rise to the 18 T cell receptor beta chains below, sequenced in a study of regulatory T cells in long-lasting Graves disease. HTBI primers from iRepertoire and Arm-PCR of CDR3 regions yielded the TCR beta libraries. TCRdb reprocessed the multiplex PCR reads via MiXCR and lists one record per CDR3 protein. The repertoire includes hundreds of thousands of distinct CDR3 sequences, about a fifth of them detected once, and 20% to 25% sits in the top ten. Time point: persistent/refractory GD, antithyroid drugs over 5 years with positive TRAb. PBMCs provided the RNA from which the TCR library was made. The sequences come from peripheral blood mononuclear cells (PBMCs), collected when the disease was refractory, from a patient treated with antithyroid drugs. The receptor set was obtained from a female donor with Graves disease.

This clonotype was observed many times. The J gene is TRBJ2-7, the V gene TRBV15, with D possibly TRBD1 on 5 matching bases. Per germline, CDR1 LNHNV and CDR2 YYDKDF (reference sequence). Deletions cut 0 bases from V and 0 bases from J, with 12 bases between. The CDR3 consists of 16 residues. In nucleotides, the CDR3 is TGTGCCACCAGCAGAGATTTCACAGACAGCTCCTACGAGCAGTACTTC. Translating it yields CATSRDFTDSSYEQYF.

The V and J genes are TRBV25-1 and TRBJ1-4; possible D gene TRBD1, 5 bases. Trimming left V 3 bases short and J 7 bases short, with 18 bases between. The CDR3 spans 16 residues. In germline, CDR1 is MGHDK, CDR2 SYGVNS. For the CDR3, the DNA is TGTGCCAGCAGTGATTCCCCGACAGACTTGGGTGAAAAACTGTTTTTT. Protein: CASSDSPTDLGEKLFF. The full variable domain, with the rest looked up from reference TRBV25-1 and TRBJ1-4, is EADIYQTPRYLVIGTGKKITLECSQTMGHDKMYWYQQDPGMELHLIHYSYGVNSTEKGDLSSESTVSRIRTEHFPLTLESARPSHTSQYLCASSDSPTDLGEKLFFGSGTQLSVL.

The chain is built from TRBV12-3 or TRBV12-4 and TRBJ2-6; no firm D call. CDR3 length equals 12 residues. V was cut by 9 bases and J by 4 bases, with 7 bases left in between. The CDR3 protein is CASTTGANVLTF. The CDR3 DNA is TGTGCCAGTACGACAGGGGCCAACGTCCTGACTTTC.

For this clonotype: This may be a read error: a much more frequent sequence differs by one nucleotide. V gene TRBV6-2 or TRBV6-3 combines with J gene TRBJ1-1, with D tentatively TRBD1 (5 bases). In germline, CDR1 is MNHEY, CDR2 SVGEGT. This CDR3 comprises 14 residues. In nucleotides, the CDR3 is TGTGCCGGCAGAAAAACCGGGACGAACACTGAAGCTTTCTTT. It codes for CAGRKTGTNTEAFF.

Only a few counts were recorded for this clonotype. V gene TRBV28 combines with J gene TRBJ2-6; 10 nucleotides agree with TRBD2. Germline V lookup: CDR1 MDHEN, CDR2 SYDVKM. The CDR3 is made up of 14 amino acids. With 6 bases clipped from V and 13 bases from J, the junction kept 9 bases outside the gene matches. The CDR3 protein is CASRRTSGLMVLTF. As DNA, the CDR3 is TGTGCCAGCAGAAGGACTAGCGGACTCATGGTCCTGACTTTC.

This clonotype was observed many times. The chain is built from TRBV5-5 and TRBJ1-6; the D is unclear. CDR3 length: 13 amino acids. Germline assignment: CDR1 SGHKS and CDR2 YYEKEE (reference sequence). Deletions cut 2 bases from V and 9 bases from J, with 9 bases between. The CDR3 region has the DNA TGTGCCAGCAGCTTCCAGTCTGCTTCACCCCTCCACTTT. Translated: CASSFQSASPLHF. Filled out from reference TRBV5-5 and TRBJ1-6, the complete variable domain reads DAGVTQSPTHLIKTRGQQVTLRCSPISGHKSVSWYQQVLGQGPQFIFQYYEKEERGRGNFPDRFSARQFPNYSSELNVNALLLGDSALYLCASSFQSASPLHFGNGTRLTVT.

This clonotype was recorded many times. CDR3 residues: CASSLAVYNSPLHF. The DNA of the CDR3 is TGTGCCAGCAGTTTAGCAGTCTATAATTCACCCCTCCACTTT. The chain uses TRBV12-3 or TRBV12-4 and TRBJ1-6, with no clear D. The CDR3 sequence is 14 residues long. V dropped 0 bases and J dropped 3 bases, with 3 bases sitting between them.

This clonotype was observed at least ten times. V usage is TRBV6-1 and J usage is TRBJ1-1; D ambiguous. Germline V lookup: CDR1 MNHNS, CDR2 SASEGT. The CDR3 totals 12 residues. Trimming removed 2 bases from V and 5 bases from J, with 6 bases in between. CDR3 in amino acids: CASSELGTEAFF. The CDR3 DNA reads as TGTGCCAGCAGTGAACTAGGGACTGAAGCTTTCTTT.

This clonotype was counted ten times or more. The chain employs TRBV11-2 and TRBJ2-5; D perhaps matches TRBD2 (5 bases). Germline values: CDR1 SGHAT, CDR2 FQNNGV. The V gene lost 4 bases and the J gene lost 3 bases, with 9 bases spanning the gap. The CDR3 covers 13 residues. DNA for the CDR3: TGTGCCAGCAGCTCCCTACTAGAAGAGACCCAGTACTTC. This gives the protein CASSSLLEETQYF.

This rearrangement joins TRBV20-1 to TRBJ2-5; D unresolved. Germline assignment: CDR1 DFQATT and CDR2 SNEGSKA (reference sequence). The CDR3 has 10 amino acids. Trimming stripped 4 bases from V and 5 bases from J, with 5 bases between. The CDR3 loop reads CSANRETQYF. The DNA of the CDR3 is TGCAGTGCTAACCGGGAGACCCAGTACTTC.

This clonotype appeared many times. The rearrangement uses TRBV12-3 or TRBV12-4 and TRBJ2-5, with a weak D call TRBD1 (6 bases). Trimming removed 5 bases from V and 2 bases from J, with 12 bases in between. CDR3 length: 14 amino acids. CDR3 in DNA: TGTGCCAGCAGTCCCGGGACACTTCAAGAGACCCAGTACTTC. Protein product: CASSPGTLQETQYF.

This clonotype was recorded once. At one boundary the junction diverges from the germline segment, which might be a read error. This sequence joins TRBV27 and TRBJ2-7, with no clear D. The CDR3 runs 15 residues. Germline CDR1 is MNHEY and CDR2 is SMNVEV (reference sequence). CDR3 sequence reads: CASSLNPQTPYEQYF. CDR3 coding DNA: TGTGCCAGCAGTCTAAACCCCCAGACACCTTACGAGCAATACTTC.

In this sample, this clonotype turned up a few times. This chain connects TRBV7-9 to TRBJ1-1; a weak D match, TRBD1 (6 bases). The V and J ends lost 7 bases and 6 bases respectively, with 21 bases between them. This CDR3 is 15 amino acids long. CDR1 and CDR2 from the germline V gene are SEHNR and FQNEAQ (reference sequence). The CDR3 loop reads CASTHPGGGLAEAFF. As DNA, the CDR3 is TGTGCCAGCACCCATCCGGGGGGGGGGCTGGCTGAAGCTTTCTTT.

The rearrangement links TRBV6-1 to TRBJ2-2; tentatively, D is TRBD2 (6 bases). V was shortened by 2 bases and J by 6 bases, with 16 bases between the two germline ends. Germline V gene lookup returns CDR1 MNHNS and CDR2 SASEGT. The CDR3 sequence is 16 residues long. The CDR3 is CASSEQGRELAGELFF. CDR3 DNA: TGTGCCAGCAGTGAACAGGGCCGGGAGCTCGCCGGGGAGCTGTTTTTT.

The V call is TRBV9, the J call TRBJ2-7; 7 bases match TRBD2. CDR3 length: 14 amino acids. V lost 7 bases, J lost 2 bases, and 9 bases stayed unmatched. Germline CDR1 and CDR2: SGDLS and YYNGEE. The CDR3 loop reads CASAAGEGTYEQYF. The CDR3 DNA reads TGTGCCAGCGCGGCGGGAGAGGGGACCTACGAGCAGTACTTC.

This clonotype has at least ten counts. This chain uses TRBV11-2 with TRBJ2-7, with a weak D call TRBD1 (6 bases). Germline values: CDR1 SGHAT, CDR2 FQNNGV. This CDR3 has 13 residues. Trimming shortened V by 0 bases and J by 5 bases, and 8 bases separated the two germline ends. CDR3 residues: CASSLDRGHEQYF. DNA of the CDR3: TGTGCCAGCAGCTTAGACAGGGGCCACGAGCAGTACTTC.

The sample holds many counts of this clonotype. The V call is TRBV7-9, the J call TRBJ2-7; D is unresolved. The V gene's germline CDR1 is SEHNR and CDR2 FQNEAQ (reference sequence). CDR3 size: 14 residues. V gave up 5 bases and J gave up 5 bases, with 16 bases separating them. CDR3 coding DNA: TGTGCCAGCAGCCCACCGTGGAGAGTGGACGAGCAGTACTTC. Its translation: CASSPPWRVDEQYF.

The gene calls are TRBV19 and TRBJ1-5; D is ambiguous. Germline V lookup: CDR1 LNHDA, CDR2 SQIVND (reference sequence). V lost 4 bases and J 1 base, leaving 11 bases between the germline ends. There are 15 residues in the CDR3. The CDR3 nucleotides read TGTGCCAGTAGTAGGCCCGGGGTGAGCAATCAGCCCCAGCATTTT. Its translation is CASSRPGVSNQPQHF.